This T cell receptor (beta chain) originates from a study of T cells in Graves' hyperthyroidism and ophthalmopathy. Germline V gene data show CDR1 as MDHEN and CDR2 as SYDVKM. The CDR3 sequence is 13 residues long. The germline V and J ends were trimmed by 5 bases and 5 bases, with 11 bases remaining between them. Amplification of TCR beta CDR3 regions used RNA as the template. The HTBI set primed first-round TCR CDR3 RT-PCR. From the multiplex PCR reads, TCRdb called clonotypes with MiXCR, one entry per CDR3 protein. Of fewer than 800,000 distinct CDR3 sequences detected, 16% appear once; the ten largest clones hold 8.4%. Patients counted as stable if ophthalmopathy did not develop within 18 months. PBMCs were collected from a 10 ml volume of fresh peripheral blood. In its sample, this clonotype was seen many times. What it binds is unknown. Points from the study as a whole: Appearing also in blood were most of the thyroid clonotypes expanded above 0.001. Model output signaled ophthalmopathy a median 6.5 months ahead of onset.

This receptor was taken from a man between 18 and 35 years old with Graves' hyperthyroidism. The V call is TRBV28, the J call TRBJ2-3, with D unclear. The sequenced sample was blood. The CDR3 is CASSLEVLDTQYF. The CDR3 DNA reads TGTGCCAGCAGTCTCGAGGTGCTAGATACGCAGTATTTT.